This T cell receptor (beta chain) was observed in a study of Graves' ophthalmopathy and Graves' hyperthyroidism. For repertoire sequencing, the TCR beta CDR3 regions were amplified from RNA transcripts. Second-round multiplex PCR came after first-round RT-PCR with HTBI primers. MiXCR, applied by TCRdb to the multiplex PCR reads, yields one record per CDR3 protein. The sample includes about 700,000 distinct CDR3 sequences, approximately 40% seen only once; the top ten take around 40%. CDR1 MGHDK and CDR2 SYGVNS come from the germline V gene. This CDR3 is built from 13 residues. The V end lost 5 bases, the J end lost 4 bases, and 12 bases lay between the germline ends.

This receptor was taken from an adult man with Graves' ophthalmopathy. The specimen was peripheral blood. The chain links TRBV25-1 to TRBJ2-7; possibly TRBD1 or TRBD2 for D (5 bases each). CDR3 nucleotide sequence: TGTGCCAGCAGTCTGGGGACCTTTTACGAGCAGTACTTC. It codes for CASSLGTFYEQYF.